The sequence of this T cell receptor (beta chain) was determined in a study of T cell responses to AZD1222 COVID-19 vaccine. Sequencing used immunoSEQ multiplex PCR; TCRdb keeps in-frame clones, though not all of them. This table has some 100,000 clones, approximately 85% appearing once. CDR3 length: 13 amino acids. The V end was cut by 4 bases, the J end by 1 base, with 5 bases between. The germline CDR1 and CDR2 sequences are LGHNA and YSLEER. The chain joins TRBV4-3 to TRBJ1-3; D uncertain. Source: peripheral blood, taken on day 0 of MenACWY control vaccination. The receptor comes from an adult in good health. The CDR3 coding sequence is TGCGCCAGCAGCCCGGAGTCTGGAAACACCATATATTTT. This sequence encodes CASSPESGNTIYF.